One and the same sample provided the 14 T cell receptor beta chains below, sequenced in a study of technical replicates of blood from several donors. Sequencing was performed with immunoSEQ multiplex PCR; in TCRdb, only in-frame clones are kept and a portion is missing. The repertoire holds tens of thousands of clones, with roughly 94% as singletons. The sample consisted of T cells isolated from PBMCs. The receptors derive from a human donor in good health.

This clone has only one observation. The chain has TRBV27 and TRBJ1-4; tentatively, D is TRBD1 (5 bases). Trimming removed 6 bases at V and 5 bases at J, with 16 bases between. From germline, CDR1 is MNHEY and CDR2 SMNVEV (reference sequence). This CDR3 has 15 amino acids. The CDR3 reads CASRLTGGRNEKLFF. The CDR3 bases are TGTGCCAGCAGGTTGACGGGGGGGAGGAATGAAAAACTGTTTTTT.

Turning to this clone: The missing conserved phenylalanine or tryptophan at the end of this CDR3 makes a read error likely. It is unclear where the CDR3 begins or ends on the DNA, so no DNA is shown, and the CDR3 is as TCRdb lists it. J is TRBJ2-7 and V is TRBV2; the table's D call TRBD2 went unverified against the DNA. Looked up from germline, CDR1 is SNHLY and CDR2 is FYNNEI. The CDR3 spans 10 residues, counting both ends. CDR3: CASRREGEPI.

This clone was seen more than once but under ten times. V usage is TRBV7-8 and J usage is TRBJ1-2, with D tentatively TRBD1 (5 bases). Trimming shortened V by 5 bases and J by 4 bases, and 14 bases separated the two germline ends. Germline V gene sequence: CDR1 SGHVS, CDR2 FQNEAQ. This CDR3 region has 14 residues. DNA of the CDR3: TGTGCCAGCAGCCTTACTCAGGGCTTCTATGGCTACACCTTC. Translating gives CASSLTQGFYGYTF.

The chain's CDR3 is CASSGQNNEQFF. In DNA, the CDR3 is TGCGCCAGCAGCGGACAGAACAATGAGCAGTTCTTC. V gene TRBV4-1 combines with J gene TRBJ2-1; D is possibly TRBD1 (6 bases). The CDR3 has 12 amino acids. Germline assignment: CDR1 MGHRA and CDR2 YSYEKL. Between the trimmed V and J ends, which lost 5 bases and 5 bases, there was a span of 7 bases.

The rearrangement links TRBV5-1 to TRBJ1-3; 9 bases line up with TRBD1. Germline V gene sequence: CDR1 SGHRS, CDR2 YFSETQ. The CDR3 extends over 20 amino acids. J lost 4 bases, V lost 6 bases, and 23 bases had no gene match. CDR3 in DNA: TGCGCCAGCATCCTTCCACACCGCGGACAGGGGCGGTACTCGGGAAACACCATATATTTT. Its protein is CASILPHRGQGRYSGNTIYF.

This CDR3 is CASSQSFGTTPYEQYF. CDR3 coding DNA: TGTGCCAGCAGCCAATCGTTCGGGACTACTCCCTACGAGCAGTACTTC. The chain couples TRBV4-2 to TRBJ2-7, with TRBD2 matching over 7 bases. CDR1 LGHNA and CDR2 YNFKEQ come from the germline V gene. The CDR3 is 16 amino acids. V shed 2 bases and J 2 bases; nucleotides not matched to a gene: 9.

The chain links TRBV5-4 to TRBJ2-1; a weak D match, TRBD2 (6 bases). This CDR3 region has 13 residues. The V and J ends lost 1 base and 10 bases respectively, with 12 bases between them. Germline-derived CDR1 and CDR2 are SGHNT and YYREEE (reference sequence). CDR3 bases: TGTGCCAGCAGCTTGTGGTATAGCGGAGAGCAGTTCTTC. Translating gives CASSLWYSGEQFF.

This chain uses TRBV19 with TRBJ2-7; TRBD2 is a possible D gene (5 bases). V was clipped by 6 bases and J by 4 bases, with 13 bases between them. Germline CDR1 LNHDA, CDR2 SQIVND (reference sequence). This CDR3 is built from 13 residues. The DNA for the CDR3 is TGTGCCAGTAGCAGAGGCCCGGGGTACGAGCAGTACTTC. It encodes CASSRGPGYEQYF.

This chain uses TRBV6-1 with TRBJ1-5; D unclear. Germline V gives CDR1 MNHNS, CDR2 SASEGT. Trimming shortened V by 1 base and J by 0 bases, and 7 bases separated the two germline ends. The CDR3 is 15 amino acids. The CDR3 DNA is TGTGCCAGCAGTGAAGAGAGATATAGCAATCAGCCCCAGCATTTT. Translating it yields CASSEERYSNQPQHF.

The chain recombines TRBV9 with TRBJ1-4; D ambiguous. The V gene lost 0 bases and the J gene lost 3 bases, with 9 bases spanning the gap. CDR3 length equals 15 residues. Germline V lookup: CDR1 SGDLS, CDR2 YYNGEE. The CDR3 is CASSVGGRSNEKLFF. The CDR3 coding sequence is TGTGCCAGCAGCGTAGGAGGGAGATCTAATGAAAAACTGTTTTTT.

This chain uses TRBV20-1 with TRBJ1-1, with D unclear. Germline V gene data show CDR1 as DFQATT and CDR2 as SNEGSKA (reference sequence). Deletions cut 0 bases from V and 11 bases from J, with 10 bases between. The CDR3 consists of 11 residues. This CDR3 is CSARDLESAFF. The DNA of the CDR3 is TGCAGTGCTAGAGATTTGGAGAGCGCTTTCTTT.

This chain connects TRBV9 to TRBJ1-3, with D perhaps TRBD1 (5 bases). This CDR3 has 18 amino acids. Trimming cost V 0 bases and J 3 bases, with 19 bases left between them. Germline CDR1 is SGDLS and CDR2 is YYNGEE. CDR3 nucleotide sequence: TGTGCCAGCAGCGTAGGCGGCAGTCAACCAAGGGGTGGAAACACCATATATTTT. Translating gives CASSVGGSQPRGGNTIYF.

The V call is TRBV25-1, the J call TRBJ1-6; 8 positions agree with TRBD1. Germline V gene sequence: CDR1 MGHDK, CDR2 SYGVNS. V was pared by 4 bases and J by 10 bases, with 12 bases of the junction left unmatched. CDR3 length equals 16 residues. The CDR3 loop is CASSVTSGTGGSPLHF. DNA of the CDR3: TGTGCCAGCAGTGTCACCTCCGGGACAGGAGGATCACCCCTCCACTTT.

The gene calls are TRBV7-9 and TRBJ1-2, with D tentatively TRBD1 (6 bases). The V gene's germline CDR1 is SEHNR and CDR2 FQNEAQ (reference sequence). The CDR3 is 14 amino acids. The germline V and J ends were trimmed by 3 bases and 4 bases, with 12 bases remaining between them. CDR3 sequence: CASSLGPTGYGYTF. CDR3 nucleotides: TGTGCCAGCAGCTTGGGGCCGACAGGCTATGGCTACACCTTC. Full variable domain (rest looked up from reference TRBV7-9 and TRBJ1-2): DTGVSQNPRHKITKRGQNVTFRCDPISEHNRLYWYRQTLGQGPEFLTYFQNEAQLEKSRLLSDRFSAERPKGSFSTLEIQRTEQGDSAMYLCASSLGPTGYGYTFGSGTRLTVV.